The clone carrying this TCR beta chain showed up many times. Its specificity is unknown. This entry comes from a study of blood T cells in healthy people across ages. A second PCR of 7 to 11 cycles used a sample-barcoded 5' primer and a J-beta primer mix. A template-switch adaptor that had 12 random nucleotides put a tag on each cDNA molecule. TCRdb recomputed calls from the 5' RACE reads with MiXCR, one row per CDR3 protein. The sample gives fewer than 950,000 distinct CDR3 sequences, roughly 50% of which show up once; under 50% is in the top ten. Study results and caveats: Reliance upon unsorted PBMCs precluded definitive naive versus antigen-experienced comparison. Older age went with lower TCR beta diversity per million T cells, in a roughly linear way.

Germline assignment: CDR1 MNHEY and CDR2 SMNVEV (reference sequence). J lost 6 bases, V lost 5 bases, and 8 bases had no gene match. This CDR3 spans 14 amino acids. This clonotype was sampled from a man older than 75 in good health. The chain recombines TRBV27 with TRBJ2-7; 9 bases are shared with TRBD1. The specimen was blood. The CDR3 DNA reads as TGTGCCAGCAGTCTCATAACAGGGGGCGGCGAGCAGTACTTC. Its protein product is CASSLITGGGEQYF.